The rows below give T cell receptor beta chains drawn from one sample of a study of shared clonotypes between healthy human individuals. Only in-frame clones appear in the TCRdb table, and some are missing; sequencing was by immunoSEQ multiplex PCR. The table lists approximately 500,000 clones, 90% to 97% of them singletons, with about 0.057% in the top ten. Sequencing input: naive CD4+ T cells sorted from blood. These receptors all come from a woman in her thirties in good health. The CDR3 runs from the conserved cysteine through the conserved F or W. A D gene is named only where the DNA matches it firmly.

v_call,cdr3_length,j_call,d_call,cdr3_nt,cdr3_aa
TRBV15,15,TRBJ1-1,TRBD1,TGTGCCACCAGCAGGGAACAGGGGGCTGTCCCTGAAGCTTTCTTT,CATSREQGAVPEAFF
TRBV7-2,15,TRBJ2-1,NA,TGTGCCAGCAGCTTAGATGAGGGCCTCTACAATGAGCAGTTCTTC,CASSLDEGLYNEQFF
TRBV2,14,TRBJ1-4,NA,TGTGCCAGCAGGGGGGACCCCTTAGGAGAAAAACTGTTTTTT,CASRGDPLGEKLFF
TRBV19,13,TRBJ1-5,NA,TGTGCCAGTAGTCAGTATAGCAATCAGCCCCAGCATTTT,CASSQYSNQPQHF
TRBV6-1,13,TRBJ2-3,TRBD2,TGTGCCAGTAGCGGGGCGCAGAGGGATACGCAGTATTTT,CASSGAQRDTQYF
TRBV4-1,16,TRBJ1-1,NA,TGCGCCAGCAGCCACCAAGGAACAGAGAGCCCATCGTGGACTTTCTTT,CASSHQGTESPSWTFF
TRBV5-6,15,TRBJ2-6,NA,TGTGCCAGCAGCTTATCAGGGAGAGGGGCCAACGTCCTGACTTTC,CASSLSGRGANVLTF
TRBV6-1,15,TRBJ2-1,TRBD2,TGTGCCAGCAGTGCTCGACTAGCGGGAGAAAATGAGCAGTTCTTC,CASSARLAGENEQFF
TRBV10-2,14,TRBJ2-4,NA,TGCGCCAGCAGTGTAGGGGTAGCCAAAAACATTCAGTACTTC,CASSVGVAKNIQYF
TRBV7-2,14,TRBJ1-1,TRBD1,TGTGCCAGCAGCCGGGACAGGATAAACACTGAAGCTTTCTTT,CASSRDRINTEAFF
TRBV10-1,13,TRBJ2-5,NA,TGCGCCAGCAGCCAGGGGTTAGGAGAGACCCAGTACTTC,CASSQGLGETQYF
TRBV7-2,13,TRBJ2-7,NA,TGTGCCAGCAGCTTACGGTACTCCTACGAGCAGTACTTC,CASSLRYSYEQYF
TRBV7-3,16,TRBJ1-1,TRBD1,TGTGCCAGCAGCCCAGCAGGGGGTTCATGGGACACTGAAGCTTTCTTT,CASSPAGGSWDTEAFF
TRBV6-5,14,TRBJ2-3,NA,TGTGCCAGCAGGACCGGGAGACGCACAGATACGCAGTATTTT,CASRTGRRTDTQYF
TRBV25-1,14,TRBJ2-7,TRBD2,TGCGCCAGCAAGGGGACTAGCGGCTACTACGAGCAGTACTTC,CASKGTSGYYEQYF
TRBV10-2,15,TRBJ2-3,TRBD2,TGCGCCAGCAGTGAGTCCGCGGGAGCGACAGATACGCAGTATTTT,CASSESAGATDTQYF
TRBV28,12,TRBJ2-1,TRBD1,TGTGCCAGCAGCCCGCAGGGGGATGAGCAGTTCTTC,CASSPQGDEQFF
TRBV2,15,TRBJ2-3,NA,TGTGCCAGCGCCTCCGGGGACACCTTGGCAGATACGCAGTATTTT,CASASGDTLADTQYF
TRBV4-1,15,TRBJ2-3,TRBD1,TGCGCCAGCAGTAACGGGGACAGGGTGCCAGATACGCAGTATTTT,CASSNGDRVPDTQYF
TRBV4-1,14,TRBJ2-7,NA,TGCGCCAGCAGCCAAGAACTAGTCCGGCGCGAGCAGTACTTC,CASSQELVRREQYF
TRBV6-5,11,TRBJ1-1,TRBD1,TGTGCCAGCAGTCGGGACAGTGAAGCTTTCTTT,CASSRDSEAFF
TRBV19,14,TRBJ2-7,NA,TGTGCCAGTAGCCTTAGCGGTACGAGCTACGAGCAGTACTTC,CASSLSGTSYEQYF
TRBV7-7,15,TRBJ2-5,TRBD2,TGTGCCAGCGGGCTAGCGGGAGTCCCTGGAGAGACCCAGTACTTC,CASGLAGVPGETQYF